In its sample, the clone carrying this T cell receptor beta chain was seen once. What it recognizes is unknown. A much bigger clone sits one base away, suggesting this may be a read error. The data are from a study of Graves' ophthalmopathy and Graves' hyperthyroidism. Study-wide context: At the time of initial diagnosis and before any treatment, peripheral blood was collected.

General study findings and limits: Most expanded thyroid clonotypes above 0.001 frequency also appeared in blood. This model predicted ophthalmopathy progression (sensitivity roughly 71%, specificity about 72%).

The CDR3 spans 13 residues. Germline V lookup: CDR1 SQVTM, CDR2 ANQGSEA. With 4 bases removed from V and 2 bases from J, the gap between germline ends came to 12 bases. Hyperthyroidism patients were newly diagnosed, ill under 2 months, and aged 18 to 65 years. TCR beta CDR3 amplification used RNA transcripts. Investigators did first-round RT-PCR with HTBI primers, then second-round multiplex PCR. A single record per CDR3 protein comes from TCRdb applying MiXCR to the multiplex PCR reads. The sample lists roughly 400,000 distinct CDR3 sequences, roughly 14% seen once, with roughly 7% in the top ten. Sequencing was done on a sample of peripheral blood. The receptor was derived from a woman between 18 and 30 years old with stable Graves' hyperthyroidism. This rearrangement joins TRBV29-1 to TRBJ2-7, with a tentative D call TRBD1 (5 bases). For the CDR3, the DNA is TGCAGCGTTGTAAAAACAGGCACCTACGAGCAGTACGTC. This codes for CSVVKTGTYEQYV.